The present TCR beta chain was sequenced within a study of T cell repertoires in cytomegalovirus infection. Study summary: Indicated by public TCR beta signatures were CMV infection and matching HLA type. Study conclusions and caveats: In two of eight donors, the top clonotype was HLA-C-restricted CMV-specific. Summed frequency of shared TCR beta families picked out CMV carriers who also had the relevant HLA.

TCRdb independently ran MiXCR on the reads; one entry per CDR3 protein. The sample includes approximately 500,000 distinct CDR3 sequences, roughly 10% of them seen just once. Comment on this clonotype: The antigen remains undetermined. Just one base apart from a much larger clone, this may be a read error.

The CDR3 consists of 15 residues. CDR1 and CDR2 (germline): LNHDA, SQIVND (reference sequence). The sequence was obtained from a human donor in good health (CMV status not recorded). Some clones in this sample may be carry-over from other donors' samples. The V and J genes are TRBV19 and TRBJ2-1; D might be TRBD2 (7 bases). Source material: PBMCs. DNA of the CDR3: TGTGCCAGTAGTACCACGGCGGGGGCCTACAATGAGCGGTTCTTC. Protein: CASSTTAGAYNERFF.